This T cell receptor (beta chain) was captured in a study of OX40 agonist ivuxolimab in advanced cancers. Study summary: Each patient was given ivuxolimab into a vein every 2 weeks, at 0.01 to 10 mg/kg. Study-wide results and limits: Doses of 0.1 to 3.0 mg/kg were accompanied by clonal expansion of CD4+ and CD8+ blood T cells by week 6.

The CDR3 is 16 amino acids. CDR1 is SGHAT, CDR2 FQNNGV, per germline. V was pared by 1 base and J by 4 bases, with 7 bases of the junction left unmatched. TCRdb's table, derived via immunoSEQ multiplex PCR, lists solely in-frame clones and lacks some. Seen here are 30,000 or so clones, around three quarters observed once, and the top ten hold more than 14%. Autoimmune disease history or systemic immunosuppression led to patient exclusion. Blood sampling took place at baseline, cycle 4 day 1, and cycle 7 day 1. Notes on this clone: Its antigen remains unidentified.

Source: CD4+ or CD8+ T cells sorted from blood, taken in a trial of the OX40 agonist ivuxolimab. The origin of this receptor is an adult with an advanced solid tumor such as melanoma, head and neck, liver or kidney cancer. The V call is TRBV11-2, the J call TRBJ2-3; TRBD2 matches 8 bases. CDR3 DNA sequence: TGTGCCAGCAGCTTAGGTGCCGGGGGGGGCGCAGATACGCAGTATTTT. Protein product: CASSLGAGGGADTQYF.